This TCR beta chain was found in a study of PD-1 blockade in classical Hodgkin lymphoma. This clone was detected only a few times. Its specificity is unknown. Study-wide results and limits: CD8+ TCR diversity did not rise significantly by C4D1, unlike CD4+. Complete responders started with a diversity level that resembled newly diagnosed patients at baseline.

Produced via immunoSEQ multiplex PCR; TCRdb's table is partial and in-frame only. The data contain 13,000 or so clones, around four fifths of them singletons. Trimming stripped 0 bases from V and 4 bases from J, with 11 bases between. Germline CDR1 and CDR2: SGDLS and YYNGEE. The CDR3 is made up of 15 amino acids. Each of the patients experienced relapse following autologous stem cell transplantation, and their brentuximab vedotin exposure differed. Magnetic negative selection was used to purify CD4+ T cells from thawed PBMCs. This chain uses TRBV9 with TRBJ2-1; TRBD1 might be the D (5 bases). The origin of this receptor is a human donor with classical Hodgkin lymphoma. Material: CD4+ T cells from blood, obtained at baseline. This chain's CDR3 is CASSVEGRSYNEQFF. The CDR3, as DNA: TGTGCCAGCAGCGTAGAGGGGCGAAGTTACAATGAGCAGTTCTTC.